This TCR beta chain was found in a study of cytomegalovirus exposure and HLA in healthy donors. Study-level points and caveats: Cytomegalovirus-associated TCR beta chains were listed, numbering approximately 150.

This PCR relied on a set of 60 Vbeta primers and 13 Jbeta primers. Clones were read by immunoSEQ multiplex PCR, and TCRdb kept only the in-frame ones, dropping some. The sample consists of around 150,000 clones, approximately 80% of them appearing once. Per germline, CDR1 SGHRS and CDR2 YFSETQ. The CDR3 length is 14 residues. The V and J ends lost 2 bases and 0 bases respectively, with 9 bases between them. Note on this clone: What it binds is not known.

This receptor was taken from a man aged 25 to 40 in good health and CMV-seronegative. The V call is TRBV5-1, the J call TRBJ2-7, with D uncertain. What was sequenced was PBMCs. The CDR3 loop is CASSLQTSSYEQYF. Here the CDR3 DNA reads TGCGCCAGCAGCTTACAGACCAGCTCCTACGAGCAGTACTTC.